Below are 8 T cell receptor beta chains sequenced from a single sample in a study of blood T cells in healthy people across ages. Sample-barcoded 5' priming and a J-beta primer mix drove a second PCR of roughly 7 to 11 cycles. TCRdb analysed the 5' RACE reads with MiXCR anew, one entry per CDR3 protein. Of hundreds of thousands of distinct CDR3 sequences listed, around 62% are singletons. Sequenced material: blood. The origin of the receptors is a man aged 25 to 40 in good health.

V and J are TRBV25-1 and TRBJ2-5; weak D call: TRBD2 (7 bases). The V end was cut by 1 base, the J end by 4 bases, with 13 bases between. Germline V gives CDR1 MGHDK, CDR2 SYGVNS. This CDR3 region has 15 residues. The CDR3 loop reads CASSEFRGGGETQYF. The DNA of the CDR3 is TGTGCCAGCAGTGAATTTAGGGGGGGCGGAGAGACCCAGTACTTC.

The V gene is TRBV6-5, the J gene TRBJ2-3, with D possibly called TRBD1 or TRBD2 (5 bases each). Germline CDR1 and CDR2: MNHEY and SVGAGI. This CDR3 comprises 17 residues. V was trimmed by 0 bases and J by 4 bases, leaving 17 bases between them. Written as DNA, the CDR3 is TGTGCCAGCAGTTACTCACCTCCGAGGGGTAGTGCAGATACGCAGTATTTT. Protein sequence: CASSYSPPRGSADTQYF.

This clonotype was counted only a few times. The V and J genes are TRBV6-1 and TRBJ2-5; 7 nucleotides agree with TRBD1. CDR3 length: 13 amino acids. The germline CDR1 and CDR2 sequences are MNHNS and SASEGT. Trimming took 8 bases from V and 5 from J; bases not matched to a gene: 8. The CDR3: CASRGQVRETQYF. Written as DNA, the CDR3 is TGTGCCAGCCGCGGACAGGTTCGGGAGACCCAGTACTTC.

In its sample, this clonotype was seen a few times. The chain combines TRBV4-2 with TRBJ2-3, with TRBD2 matching over 8 bases. Germline assignment: CDR1 LGHNA and CDR2 YNFKEQ. V lost 0 bases, J lost 4 bases, and 6 bases stayed unmatched. There are 16 residues in the CDR3. The CDR3 loop is CASSQEGRGVADTQYF. The CDR3 nucleotides read TGTGCCAGCAGCCAAGAAGGGCGGGGGGTCGCAGATACGCAGTATTTT.

This chain uses TRBV7-2 with TRBJ2-4, with TRBD2 matching over 11 bases. The assigned J gene may be wrong: the sequence end matches TRBJ2-5 better. This CDR3 spans 17 amino acids. Germline-derived CDR1 and CDR2 are SGHTA and FQGNSA. The CDR3 sequence: CASTYNSMVAGGETQYF. DNA for the CDR3: TGTGCCAGCACCTACAATAGTATGGTAGCGGGGGGGGAGACCCAGTACTTC.

CDR3 region: CASSGLASTETQYF. The CDR3 bases are TGTGCCAGCAGCGGTCTAGCATCGACAGAGACCCAGTACTTC. The V and J genes are TRBV9 and TRBJ2-7; a weak D match, TRBD2 (5 bases). The J call may not be correct, given that the DNA end is closer to TRBJ2-5. This CDR3 is built from 14 residues. Germline CDR1 is SGDLS and CDR2 is YYNGEE.

The chain carries TRBV20-1 and TRBJ2-2, with a weak D call TRBD1 (6 bases). V lost 0 bases and J lost 3, with 14 bases in between. The germline V gene has CDR1 DFQATT and CDR2 SNEGSKA (reference sequence). There are 16 residues in the CDR3. CDR3 loop: CSARDGTGPDTGELFF. The DNA for the CDR3 is TGCAGTGCTAGAGATGGAACAGGGCCCGACACCGGGGAGCTGTTTTTT.

The chain has TRBV9 and TRBJ1-2; D not certain. The CDR3 spans 11 residues. V shed 3 bases and J shed 5 bases, with 5 bases lying between them. Germline V gene lookup returns CDR1 SGDLS and CDR2 YYNGEE. CDR3 sequence: CASSGIYGYTF. Written as DNA, the CDR3 is TGTGCCAGCAGCGGGATTTATGGCTACACCTTC. Variable domain in full (rest from reference TRBV9 and TRBJ1-2): DSGVTQTPKHLITATGQRVTLRCSPRSGDLSVYWYQQSLDQGLQFLIQYYNGEERAKGNILERFSAQQFPDLHSELNLSSLELGDSALYFCASSGIYGYTFGSGTRLTVV.